This TCR beta chain was identified in a study of control samples from healthy donors and cancer patients. Profiling relied on immunoSEQ multiplex PCR, and the TCRdb table lists in-frame clones only, not all of them. The data show fewer than 85,000 clones, 89% seen once. Source material: blood. The source is a man between 50 and 59 years old in good health.

CDR3 nucleotide sequence: TGTGCCACCAGTGAGCCCGACGGGGAGATGGGCTACACCTTC. As protein: CATSEPDGEMGYTF. The V and J genes are TRBV24-1 and TRBJ1-2; D gene uncertain. This CDR3 region has 14 residues. Germline V gene data show CDR1 as KGHDR and CDR2 as SFDVKD. With 4 bases removed from V and 8 bases from J, the gap between germline ends came to 16 bases.